This T cell receptor (beta chain) is drawn from a study of blood T cell repertoires in COVID-19 (dated by TCRdb to 2019 to 2021). For context, the study as a whole: The collaborator samples originated in the United States, Italy and Spain and spanned the acute and convalescent phases of COVID-19. The material from the prospective study consisted of cDNA or gDNA derived from T cells, B-cell-depleted T cells, or PBMCs. Deeply sampled blood TCRbeta repertoires from subjects exposed to, actively infected with, or recovered from COVID-19 were included in the dataset. The repertoires were released in a freely available public database intended as a resource for research on the immune response to SARS-CoV-2. The samples were drawn from two sources: the first 160 participants of the ongoing ImmuneRACE study, and fewer than 1,500 subjects contributed by 6 global collaborators. Sample metadata almost always included a de-identified subject ID, COVID-19 status, age in years and sex. HLA class I and class II types, where available, came from metadata supplied by the sample provider rather than from assay-based typing. What the study reported, not specific to this receptor: The quantity of clinical and demographic metadata differed by source and by participant and was supplied without curation.

The immunoSEQ Assay, a bias-controlled multiplex PCR, was used to amplify TCRbeta CDR3 regions from genomic DNA. Regarding the original processing steps: Within the assay, amplification of reference gene primers was used to estimate how many nucleated cells each sample contained. To quantify the absolute abundance of each unique TCRbeta CDR3 rearrangement, sequence reads were collapsed and filtered. Productive Simpson clonality was computed per sample as the square root of Simpson's diversity index over productive rearrangements. The table was pulled from immuneACCESS by TCRdb, which kept in-frame rearrangements only. Such tables lose some clones; where checked, under half of the loss comes from unresolved V genes, and the rest has no known cause. V, J and clone size are those of that table, while D and trimming were read from the DNA. The sample contains fewer than 250,000 clones, 65% to 90% of them found a single time. The ten largest account for around 9% of the sample.

This clone was seen more than once but under ten times. The target of this receptor is not known. No much larger clonotype is one base removed from it; base qualities were not supplied. From a lookup of the germline V gene, CDR1 and CDR2 are SNHLY and FYNNEI. Inclusive of the bounding cysteine and phenylalanine, the CDR3 is 11 residues long. CDR3 DNA only is kept here, 33 bases in frame from base 1. V gives up 4 bases and J gives up 10 bases, and the segment between their germline ends measures 10 bases. Enrolling through a virtual design, the prospective study's participants ranged in age from roughly 18 to 90 years and lived across 24 United States geographic areas. In the prospective study, participants were assigned to cohorts based on the clinical history participants reported in a screening survey and a study questionnaire. In the prospective study, mobile phlebotomists collected whole blood, serum and a nasopharyngeal or oropharyngeal swab from each participant. Participants in the prospective study had the option to provide additional blood draws and questionnaires over a roughly two-month period. Prospective study blood samples were shipped either frozen or at room temperature before DNA extraction.

The sequence is built from TRBV2 and TRBJ1-2; the D gene cannot be resolved reliably. Source material: PBMCs or T cells enriched from blood (not recorded which). The receptor was derived from a woman aged 45 to 65 with acute COVID-19. The DNA is as follows: TGTGCCAGCAGTGGGGAGTTAACCTACACCTTC. This codes for CASSGELTYTF.